Here is one T cell receptor beta chain with its context. This clone is assessed as medium-sized (0.01 to 0.1%). The antigen this receptor binds is unknown. No base quality values were provided; no much bigger clone lies one nucleotide off. Library method: the immunoSEQ multiplex PCR assay. The hsTCRB Kit was used according to the manufacturer's protocol to amplify rearranged TCR beta chain sequences. TCRB libraries were sequenced on an Illumina MiSeq. Regarding the original processing steps: The proprietary platform of the kit vendor was used for demultiplexing, trimming and gene mapping. Entries here come from immuneACCESS through TCRdb and include only in-frame sequences with V and J called. Some clones fail to appear in such tables; in the studies checked, an unresolved V gene covers under half of the shortfall, and the cause of the remainder is unknown. The V and J calls and clone size come from that table; D and trimming were worked out from the DNA. Present in this sample are about 92,000 clones, around four fifths of which were seen just once. The ten biggest clones cover around 7.5% of the sample.

For CDR1 and CDR2, the germline V gene lists LGHNA and YSLEER. From cysteine to phenylalanine, the CDR3 is 13 amino acids long. Only the CDR3 DNA stays, 39 bases, in frame from base 1. Trimming costs V 3 bases and J 9 bases, and their ends lie 12 bases apart. In the paper's terms, the time point label means: baseline, week 1 (first vaccination visit). According to the study, the label for this sample's treatment or condition signals: pre-vaccination baseline after standard-of-care therapy. All donors had newly diagnosed IDH1-mutant astrocytomas of WHO grade 3 or 4 that showed loss of nuclear ATRX. The samples were drawn from NOA16, a multicentre, single-arm, open-label phase I trial in Germany that tested a mutant IDH1 peptide vaccine in humans for the first time. Blood drawn at visit V03 was used as the baseline sample for immunogenicity testing. The DNeasy Blood and Tissue Kit was used to extract genomic DNA from EDTA blood for TCRB sequencing.

The sample comes from a study of a mutant IDH1 vaccine in newly diagnosed glioma (dated by TCRdb to the early 2020s). With regard to the full study: Of the roughly 34 treated patients, approximately 60% were male and about 40% were female, and the mean age was 40.4 years. Before enrollment, patients had received standard therapy of radiotherapy alone, temozolomide alone, or radiochemotherapy with temozolomide; most received the combination. Peripheral blood was drawn at six visits: V03 (baseline), V05, V07, V10, V12 and V13. For exploratory analyses, longitudinal TCRB deep sequencing was carried out in roughly 23 treated patients wherever samples were available. Points the paper makes about the study in general: No apparent relationship was observed between pseudoprogression and alterations in the top peripheral T cell clonotypes detected by TCRB sequencing. PBMC samples for TCRB deep sequencing were selected based on availability. Vaccine-induced immune responses across multiple MHC alleles were detected in 90% to 95% of patients. The authors stated that sample limitations prevented analyses of patient blood samples from being reproduced.

The chain links TRBV4-3 with TRBJ1-5; possibly the D gene is TRBD1, per 5 matching bases. Specimen: PBMCs, collected from a glioma patient treated with radiotherapy, temozolomide or both. The receptor comes from a man in his forties or fifties with glioma. The DNA sequence follows: TGCGCCAGCAGCCAGGACCGGGGCTGGCCCCAGCATTTT. This sequence encodes CASSQDRGWPQHF.